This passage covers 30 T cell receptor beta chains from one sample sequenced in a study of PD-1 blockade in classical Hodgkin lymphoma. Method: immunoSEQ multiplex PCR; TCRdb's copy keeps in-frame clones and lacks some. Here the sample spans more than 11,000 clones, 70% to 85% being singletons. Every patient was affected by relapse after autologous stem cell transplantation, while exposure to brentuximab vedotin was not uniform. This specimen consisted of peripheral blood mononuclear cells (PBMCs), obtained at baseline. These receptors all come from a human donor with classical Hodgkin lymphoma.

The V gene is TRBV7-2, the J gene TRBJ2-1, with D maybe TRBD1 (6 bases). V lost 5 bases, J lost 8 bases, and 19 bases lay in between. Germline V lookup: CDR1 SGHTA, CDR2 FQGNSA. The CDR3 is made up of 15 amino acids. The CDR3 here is CASSQDYTGFDEQFF. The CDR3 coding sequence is TGTGCCAGCAGCCAAGATTATACAGGGTTCGATGAGCAGTTCTTC.

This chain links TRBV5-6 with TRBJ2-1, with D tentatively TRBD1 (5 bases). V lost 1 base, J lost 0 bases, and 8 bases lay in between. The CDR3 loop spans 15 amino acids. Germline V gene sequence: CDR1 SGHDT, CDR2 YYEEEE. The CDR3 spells CASSLQGSSYNEQFF. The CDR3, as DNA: TGTGCCAGCAGCTTGCAGGGCAGCTCCTACAATGAGCAGTTCTTC. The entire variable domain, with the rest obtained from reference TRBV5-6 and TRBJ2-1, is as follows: DAGVTQSPTHLIKTRGQQVTLRCSPKSGHDTVSWYQQALGQGPQFIFQYYEEEERQRGNFPDRFSGHQFPNYSSELNVNALLLGDSALYLCASSLQGSSYNEQFFGPGTRLTVL.

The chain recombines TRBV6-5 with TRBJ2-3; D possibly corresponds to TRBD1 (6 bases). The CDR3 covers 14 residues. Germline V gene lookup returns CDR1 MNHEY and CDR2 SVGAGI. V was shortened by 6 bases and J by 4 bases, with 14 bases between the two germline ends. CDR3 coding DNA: TGTGCCAGCAGACCTACAGGGTCTCCAGATACGCAGTATTTT. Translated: CASRPTGSPDTQYF.

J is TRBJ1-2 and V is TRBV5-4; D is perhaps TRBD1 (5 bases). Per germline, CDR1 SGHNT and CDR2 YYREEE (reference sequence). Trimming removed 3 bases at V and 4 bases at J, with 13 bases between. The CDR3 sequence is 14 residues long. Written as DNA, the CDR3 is TGTGCCAGCAGCTCTGACAGACTTCTCTATGGCTACACCTTC. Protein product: CASSSDRLLYGYTF.

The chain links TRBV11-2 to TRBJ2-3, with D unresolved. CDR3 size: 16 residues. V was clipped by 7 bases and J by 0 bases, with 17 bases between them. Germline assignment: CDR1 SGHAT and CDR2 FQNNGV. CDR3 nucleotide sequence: TGTGCCAGCAAAGTGGGTCGCCTGATTAGCACAGATACGCAGTATTTT. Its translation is CASKVGRLISTDTQYF. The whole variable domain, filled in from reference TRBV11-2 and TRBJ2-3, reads EAGVAQSPRYKIIEKRQSVAFWCNPISGHATLYWYQQILGQGPKLLIQFQNNGVVDDSQLPKDRFSAERLKGVDSTLKIQPAKLEDSAVYLCASKVGRLISTDTQYFGPGTRLTVL.

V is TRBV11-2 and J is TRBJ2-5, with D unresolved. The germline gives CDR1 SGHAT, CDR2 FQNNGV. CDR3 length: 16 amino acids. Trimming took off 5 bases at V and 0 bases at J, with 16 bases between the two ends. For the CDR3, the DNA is TGTGCCAGCAGCGTACCCCGGAACACTTACCAAGAGACCCAGTACTTC. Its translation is CASSVPRNTYQETQYF.

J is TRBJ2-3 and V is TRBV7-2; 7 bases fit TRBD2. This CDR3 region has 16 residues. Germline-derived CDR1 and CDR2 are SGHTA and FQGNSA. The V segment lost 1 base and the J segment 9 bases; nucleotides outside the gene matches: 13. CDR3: CASSLEGTSALGTQYF. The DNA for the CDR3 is TGTGCCAGCAGCTTAGAAGGAACTAGCGCCCTTGGAACGCAGTATTTT. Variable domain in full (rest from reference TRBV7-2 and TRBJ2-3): GAGVSQSPSNKVTEKGKDVELRCDPISGHTALYWYRQSLGQGLEFLIYFQGNSAPDKSGLPSDRFSAERTGGSVSTLTIQRTQQEDSAVYLCASSLEGTSALGTQYFGPGTRLTVL.

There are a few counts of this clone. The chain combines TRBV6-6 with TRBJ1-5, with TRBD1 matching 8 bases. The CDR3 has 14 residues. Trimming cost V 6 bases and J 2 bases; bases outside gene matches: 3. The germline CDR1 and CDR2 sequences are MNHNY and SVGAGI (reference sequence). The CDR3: CASSPTGGNQPQHF. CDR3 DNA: TGTGCCAGCAGCCCGACAGGGGGCAATCAGCCCCAGCATTTT.

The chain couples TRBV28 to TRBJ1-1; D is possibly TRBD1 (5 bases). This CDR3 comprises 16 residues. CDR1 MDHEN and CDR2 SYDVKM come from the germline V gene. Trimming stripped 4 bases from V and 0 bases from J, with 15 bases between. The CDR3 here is CASSSGGARLNTEAFF. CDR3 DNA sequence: TGTGCCAGCAGTTCAGGTGGGGCCAGATTGAACACTGAAGCTTTCTTT.

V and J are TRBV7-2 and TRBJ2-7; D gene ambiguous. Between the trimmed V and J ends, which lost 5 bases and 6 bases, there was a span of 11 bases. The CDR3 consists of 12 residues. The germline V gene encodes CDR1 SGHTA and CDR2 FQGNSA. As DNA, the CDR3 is TGTGCCAGCAGCACCCACCTGGGCGAGCAGTACTTC. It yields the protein CASSTHLGEQYF.

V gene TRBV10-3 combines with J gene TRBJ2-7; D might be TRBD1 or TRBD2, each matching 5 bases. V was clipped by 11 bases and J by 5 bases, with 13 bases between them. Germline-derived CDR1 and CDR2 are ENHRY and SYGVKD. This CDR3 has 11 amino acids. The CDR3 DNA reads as TGTGCCCATGGCGAGGGGAACGAGCAGTACTTC. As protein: CAHGEGNEQYF.

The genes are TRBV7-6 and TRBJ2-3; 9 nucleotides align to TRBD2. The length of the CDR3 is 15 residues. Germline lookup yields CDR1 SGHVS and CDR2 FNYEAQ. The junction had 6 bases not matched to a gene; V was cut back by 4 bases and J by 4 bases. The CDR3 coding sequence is TGTGCCAGCAGCTCATCGGGCGGGGGGGCAGATACGCAGTATTTT. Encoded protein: CASSSSGGGADTQYF.

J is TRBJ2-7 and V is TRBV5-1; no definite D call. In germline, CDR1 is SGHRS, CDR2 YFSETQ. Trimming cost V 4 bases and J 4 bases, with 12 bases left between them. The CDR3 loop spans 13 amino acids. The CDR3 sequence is CASSDEVGYEQYF. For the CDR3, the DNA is TGCGCCAGCAGCGACGAGGTGGGATACGAGCAGTACTTC.

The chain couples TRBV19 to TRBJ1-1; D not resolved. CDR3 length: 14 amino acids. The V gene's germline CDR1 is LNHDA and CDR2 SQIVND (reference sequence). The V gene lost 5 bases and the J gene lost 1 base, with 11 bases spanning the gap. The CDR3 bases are TGTGCCAGTAGTTCCGCCCCCGAGAACACTGAAGCTTTCTTT. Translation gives CASSSAPENTEAFF.

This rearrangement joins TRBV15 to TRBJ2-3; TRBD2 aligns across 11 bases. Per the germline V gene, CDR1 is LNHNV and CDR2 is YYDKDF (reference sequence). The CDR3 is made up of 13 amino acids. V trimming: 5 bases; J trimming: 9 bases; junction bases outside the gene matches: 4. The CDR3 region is CATSGRLAGTQYF. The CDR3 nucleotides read TGTGCCACCAGCGGAAGACTAGCGGGGACGCAGTATTTT.

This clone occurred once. CDR3 nucleotide sequence: TGTGCCAGCAGCCCACCCGTAGAAGCGGGGGGGGAGACCCAGTACTTC. Translating it yields CASSPPVEAGGETQYF. V usage is TRBV7-6 and J usage is TRBJ2-5; TRBD2 matches 10 bases. The germline CDR1 and CDR2 sequences are SGHVS and FNYEAQ. The CDR3 spans 16 residues. J was trimmed by 5 bases and V by 5 bases; bases with no gene match: 11. Filled out from reference TRBV7-6 and TRBJ2-5, the complete variable domain reads GAGVSQSPRYKVTKRGQDVALRCDPISGHVSLYWYRQALGQGPEFLTYFNYEAQQDKSGLPNDRFSAERPEGSISTLTIQRTEQRDSAMYRCASSPPVEAGGETQYFGPGTRLLVL.

The CDR3 spells CNTQGKAKQYF. CDR3 sequence (DNA): TGCAATACCCAGGGTAAAGCCAAGCAGTATTTT. The chain has TRBV20-1 and TRBJ2-3; maybe TRBD1 (5 bases). CDR1 is DFQATT, CDR2 SNEGSKA, per germline (reference sequence). The CDR3 has 11 residues.

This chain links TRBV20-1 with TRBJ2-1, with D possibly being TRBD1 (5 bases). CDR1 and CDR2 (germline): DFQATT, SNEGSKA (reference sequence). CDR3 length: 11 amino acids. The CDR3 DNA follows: TGCAGACCCCAGGGATACAATGAGCAGTTCTTC. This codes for CRPQGYNEQFF.

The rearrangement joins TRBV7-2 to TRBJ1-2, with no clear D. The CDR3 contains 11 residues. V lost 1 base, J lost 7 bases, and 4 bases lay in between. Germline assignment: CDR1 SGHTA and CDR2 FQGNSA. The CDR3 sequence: CASSLERGYTF. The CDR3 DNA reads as TGTGCCAGCAGCTTAGAACGTGGCTACACCTTC.

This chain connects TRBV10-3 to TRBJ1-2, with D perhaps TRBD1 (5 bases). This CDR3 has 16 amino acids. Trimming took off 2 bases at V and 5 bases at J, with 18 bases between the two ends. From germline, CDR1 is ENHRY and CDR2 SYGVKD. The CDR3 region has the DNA TGTGCCATCAGTGAGAAGGGGAGGACCCGATCATATGGCTACACCTTC. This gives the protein CAISEKGRTRSYGYTF.

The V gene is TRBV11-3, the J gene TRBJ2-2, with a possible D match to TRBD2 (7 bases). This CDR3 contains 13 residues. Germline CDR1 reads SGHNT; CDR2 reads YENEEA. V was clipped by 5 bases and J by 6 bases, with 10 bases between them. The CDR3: CASSQGRAGELFF. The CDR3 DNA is TGTGCCAGCAGCCAGGGGAGGGCCGGGGAGCTGTTTTTT. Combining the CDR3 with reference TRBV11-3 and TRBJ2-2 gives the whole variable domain EAGVVQSPRYKIIEKKQPVAFWCNPISGHNTLYWYLQNLGQGPELLIRYENEEAVDDSQLPKDRFSAERLKGVDSTLKIQPAELGDSAVYLCASSQGRAGELFFGEGSRLTVL.

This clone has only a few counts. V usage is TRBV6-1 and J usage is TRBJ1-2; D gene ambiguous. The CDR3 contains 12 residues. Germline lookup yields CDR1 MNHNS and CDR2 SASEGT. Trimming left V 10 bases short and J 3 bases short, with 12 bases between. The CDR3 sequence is CAIPGVYYGYTF. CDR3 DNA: TGTGCCATCCCCGGGGTCTACTATGGCTACACCTTC.

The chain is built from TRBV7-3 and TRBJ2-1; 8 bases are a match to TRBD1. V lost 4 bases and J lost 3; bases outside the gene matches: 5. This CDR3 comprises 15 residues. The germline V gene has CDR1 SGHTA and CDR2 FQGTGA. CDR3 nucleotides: TGTGCCAGCAGCTCGGACAGGGCGGGCTACAATGAGCAGTTCTTC. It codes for CASSSDRAGYNEQFF.

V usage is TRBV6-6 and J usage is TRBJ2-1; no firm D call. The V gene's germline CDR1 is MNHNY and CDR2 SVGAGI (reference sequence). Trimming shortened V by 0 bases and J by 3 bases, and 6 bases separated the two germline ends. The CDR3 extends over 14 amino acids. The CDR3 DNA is TGTGCCAGCAGTTACTCGTCGGTCTACAATGAGCAGTTCTTC. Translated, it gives CASSYSSVYNEQFF.

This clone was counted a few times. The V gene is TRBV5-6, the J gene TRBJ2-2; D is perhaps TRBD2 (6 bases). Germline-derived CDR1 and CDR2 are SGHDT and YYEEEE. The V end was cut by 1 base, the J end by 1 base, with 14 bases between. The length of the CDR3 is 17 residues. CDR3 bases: TGTGCCAGCAGCTTGCCCCGGGACTTTCAGAACACCGGGGAGCTGTTTTTT. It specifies CASSLPRDFQNTGELFF.

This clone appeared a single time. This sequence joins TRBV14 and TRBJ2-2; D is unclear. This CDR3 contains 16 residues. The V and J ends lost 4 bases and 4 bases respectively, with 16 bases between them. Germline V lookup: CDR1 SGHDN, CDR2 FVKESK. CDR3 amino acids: CASSPFNGPSTGELFF. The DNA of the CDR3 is TGTGCCAGCAGCCCTTTCAATGGGCCTAGCACCGGGGAGCTGTTTTTT.

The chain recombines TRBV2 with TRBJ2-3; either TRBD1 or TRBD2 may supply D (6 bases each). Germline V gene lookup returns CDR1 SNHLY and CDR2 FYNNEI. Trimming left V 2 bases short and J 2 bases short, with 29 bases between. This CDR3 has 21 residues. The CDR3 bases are TGTGCCAGCAGTGAATCGGGGGCGCAGGCCTTTACAGGAACCTCCACAGATACGCAGTATTTT. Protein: CASSESGAQAFTGTSTDTQYF.

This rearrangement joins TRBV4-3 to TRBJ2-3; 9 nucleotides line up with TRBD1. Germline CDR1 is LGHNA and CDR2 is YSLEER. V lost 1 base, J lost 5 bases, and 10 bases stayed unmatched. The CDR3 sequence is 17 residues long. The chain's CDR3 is CASSQVPHRGLGDTQYF. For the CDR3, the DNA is TGCGCCAGCAGCCAAGTCCCTCACAGGGGGCTCGGAGATACGCAGTATTTT.

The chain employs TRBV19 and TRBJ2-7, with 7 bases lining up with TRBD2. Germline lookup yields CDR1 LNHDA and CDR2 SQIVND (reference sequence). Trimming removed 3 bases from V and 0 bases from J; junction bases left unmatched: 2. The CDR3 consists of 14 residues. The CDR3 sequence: CASSIGGSSYEQYF. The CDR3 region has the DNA TGTGCCAGTAGTATCGGGGGGAGCTCCTACGAGCAGTACTTC.

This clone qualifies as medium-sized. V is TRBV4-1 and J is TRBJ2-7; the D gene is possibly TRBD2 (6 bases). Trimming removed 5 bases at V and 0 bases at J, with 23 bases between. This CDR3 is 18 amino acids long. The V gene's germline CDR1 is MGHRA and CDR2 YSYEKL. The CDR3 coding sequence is TGCGCCAGCAGCGGGGGGATTTTGAGACAGTTTAGCTCCTACGAGCAGTACTTC. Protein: CASSGGILRQFSSYEQYF.